The 26 T cell receptor beta chains below come from one sample, sequenced in a study of cytotoxic CD8 clonotypes in ibrutinib-treated CLL. The method was immunoSEQ multiplex PCR; TCRdb's version includes in-frame clones alone and lacks a portion of them. The repertoire holds about 68,000 clones, with around 68% as singletons. This specimen consisted of PBMCs, obtained after 12 months of ibrutinib treatment. These receptors were obtained from a human donor with chronic lymphocytic leukemia.

In its sample, this clone ranks as large (0.1 to 1%). The rearrangement joins TRBV10-3 to TRBJ1-1; unclear D gene. Trimming shortened V by 0 bases and J by 4 bases, and 12 bases separated the two germline ends. CDR1 ENHRY and CDR2 SYGVKD come from the germline V gene. CDR3 size: 15 residues. CDR3 in amino acids: CAISESEEAGTEAFF. CDR3 sequence (DNA): TGTGCCATCAGTGAGTCGGAGGAGGCGGGCACTGAAGCTTTCTTT.

The V call is TRBV6-5, the J call TRBJ1-6, with TRBD1 as a possible D gene (5 bases). CDR3 size: 14 residues. The germline CDR1 and CDR2 sequences are MNHEY and SVGAGI. V was shortened by 5 bases and J by 4 bases, with 9 bases between the two germline ends. The CDR3 DNA follows: TGTGCCAGCAGTCCGGACATTTATAATTCACCCCTCCACTTT. This codes for CASSPDIYNSPLHF.

The chain links TRBV10-3 to TRBJ1-1; TRBD1 agrees at 11 bases. V gave up 4 bases and J gave up 1 base; unmatched junction bases: 11. CDR1 and CDR2 from the germline V gene are ENHRY and SYGVKD. This CDR3 is 18 amino acids long. DNA for the CDR3: TGTGCCATCAGTGGGATCGGACAGGGGGCAGGACGGAACACTGAAGCTTTCTTT. This translates into CAISGIGQGAGRNTEAFF.

The chain is built from TRBV27 and TRBJ2-2; a possible D gene is TRBD2 (5 bases). The CDR3 runs 17 residues. V was clipped by 2 bases and J by 2 bases, with 15 bases between them. Germline V gene sequence: CDR1 MNHEY, CDR2 SMNVEV (reference sequence). The CDR3 reads CASSLKGRGPNTGELFF. The CDR3 coding sequence is TGTGCCAGCAGTTTAAAGGGTCGGGGTCCTAACACCGGGGAGCTGTTTTTT.

The CDR3 DNA follows: TGTGCCAGCAGGGAGGGGACAGGCGCTAACTATGGCTACACCTTC. It specifies CASREGTGANYGYTF. The V call is TRBV7-6, the J call TRBJ1-2, with TRBD1 identical over 8 bases. The CDR3 extends over 15 amino acids. CDR1 is SGHVS, CDR2 FNYEAQ, per germline. V shed 6 bases and J 0 bases; nucleotides not matched to a gene: 6.

The chain joins TRBV7-6 to TRBJ1-1; no reliable D call. This CDR3 has 14 amino acids. Per germline, CDR1 SGHVS and CDR2 FNYEAQ. The V and J ends lost 3 bases and 1 base respectively, with 9 bases between them. CDR3 nucleotide sequence: TGTGCCAGCAGCTTGAGGTCGGGGAACACTGAAGCTTTCTTT. This translates into CASSLRSGNTEAFF.

Only a few counts were recorded for this clone. V gene TRBV6-4 combines with J gene TRBJ2-2; 13 positions match TRBD2. CDR3 length: 18 amino acids. J lost 2 bases, V lost 2 bases, and 5 bases had no gene match. CDR1 MRHNA and CDR2 SNTAGT come from the germline V gene. In DNA, the CDR3 is TGTGCCAGCAGTGACCCACTAGCGGGGGGGAAAAACACCGGGGAGCTGTTTTTT. This codes for CASSDPLAGGKNTGELFF.

The chain employs TRBV30 and TRBJ1-4, with D uncertain. The CDR3 is 11 residues long. Per the germline V gene, CDR1 is GTSNPN and CDR2 is SVGIG (reference sequence). V was shortened by 4 bases and J by 5 bases, with 5 bases between the two germline ends. CDR3 residues: CAWTRNEKLFF. DNA of the CDR3: TGTGCCTGGACCCGCAATGAAAAACTGTTTTTT.

In its sample, this clone was seen a few times. The genes are TRBV19 and TRBJ1-2; D is undetermined. The CDR3 has 11 amino acids. Deletions cut 3 bases from V and 4 bases from J, with 3 bases between. Germline lookup yields CDR1 LNHDA and CDR2 SQIVND (reference sequence). In DNA, the CDR3 is TGTGCCAGTAGTATCCCCTATGGCTACACCTTC. Translated: CASSIPYGYTF.

This clone was counted a few times. The J gene is TRBJ2-7, the V gene TRBV7-2, with D perhaps matching TRBD1 (5 bases). The V gene lost 1 base and the J gene lost 2 bases, with 9 bases spanning the gap. In germline, CDR1 is SGHTA, CDR2 FQGNSA. This CDR3 region has 14 residues. CDR3 loop: CASSLGTTPYEQYF. The CDR3, as DNA: TGTGCCAGCAGCTTAGGGACAACTCCCTACGAGCAGTACTTC.

The rearrangement uses TRBV10-3 and TRBJ2-7; 11 nucleotides agree with TRBD1. CDR3 length: 14 residues. CDR1 is ENHRY and CDR2 is SYGVKD in the germline V gene. V was clipped by 10 bases and J by 3 bases; unmatched bases: 8. In nucleotides, the CDR3 is TGTGCCACCCAACTCGGGACAGGGGGCTACGAGCAGTACTTC. Translation gives CATQLGTGGYEQYF.

This clone showed up just once. The chain combines TRBV7-6 with TRBJ1-5; a weak D match, TRBD1 (6 bases). Trimming removed 5 bases from V and 1 base from J, with 18 bases in between. CDR3 length: 17 amino acids. Germline assignment: CDR1 SGHVS and CDR2 FNYEAQ. In DNA, the CDR3 is TGTGCCAGCAGCCCGTGGAGGGGCCAGGGGAGCAATCAGCCCCAGCATTTT. It specifies CASSPWRGQGSNQPQHF. Combining the CDR3 with reference TRBV7-6 and TRBJ1-5 gives the whole variable domain GAGVSQSPRYKVTKRGQDVALRCDPISGHVSLYWYRQALGQGPEFLTYFNYEAQQDKSGLPNDRFSAERPEGSISTLTIQRTEQRDSAMYRCASSPWRGQGSNQPQHFGDGTRLSIL.

The rearrangement uses TRBV28 and TRBJ2-7, with a weak D call TRBD1 (5 bases). Germline CDR1 MDHEN, CDR2 SYDVKM. The CDR3 consists of 13 residues. The V end was cut by 8 bases, the J end by 0 bases, with 11 bases between. CDR3 nucleotide sequence: TGTGCCAGCGGGCAGGGTCCCTCCTACGAGCAGTACTTC. It is translated as CASGQGPSYEQYF.

The chain couples TRBV5-4 to TRBJ2-7; 8 nucleotides match TRBD1. With 3 bases clipped from V and 3 bases from J, the junction kept 8 bases outside the gene matches. From germline, CDR1 is SGHNT and CDR2 YYREEE (reference sequence). There are 15 residues in the CDR3. The CDR3 nucleotides are TGTGCCAGCAGCTCAGGGGGCTTGGGACGCTACGAGCAGTACTTC. It specifies CASSSGGLGRYEQYF. The full variable domain, completed using reference TRBV5-4 and TRBJ2-7, is ETGVTQSPTHLIKTRGQQVTLRCSSQSGHNTVSWYQQALGQGPQFIFQYYREEENGRGNFPPRFSGLQFPNYSSELNVNALELDDSALYLCASSSGGLGRYEQYFGPGTRLTVT.

The chain employs TRBV18 and TRBJ1-1, with TRBD1 as a possible D gene (6 bases). Germline V gives CDR1 KGHSH, CDR2 LQKENI. Trimming took 8 bases from V and 5 from J, leaving 12 bases between them. This CDR3 region has 12 residues. The CDR3 DNA reads TGTGCCAGCGAGACAAGGGGGACTGAAGCTTTCTTT. Residues: CASETRGTEAFF.

This clone was counted a few times. The chain carries TRBV5-1 and TRBJ2-5; D unresolved. Germline V gene data show CDR1 as SGHRS and CDR2 as YFSETQ. This CDR3 comprises 13 residues. V shed 2 bases and J shed 5 bases, with 10 bases lying between them. In DNA, the CDR3 is TGCGCCAGCAGCTTTAGGGTTGGGGAGACCCAGTACTTC. Its protein is CASSFRVGETQYF.

The chain combines TRBV2 with TRBJ1-1; 7 nucleotides align to TRBD1. V shed 5 bases and J 1 base; nucleotides not matched to a gene: 4. This CDR3 has 14 residues. In germline, CDR1 is SNHLY, CDR2 FYNNEI. The CDR3 protein is CASSKGQSNTEAFF. In DNA, the CDR3 is TGTGCCAGCAGTAAGGGACAGTCGAACACTGAAGCTTTCTTT.

The rearrangement uses TRBV29-1 and TRBJ2-6; D is undetermined. This CDR3 region has 12 residues. Germline CDR1 is SQVTM and CDR2 is ANQGSEA. Trimming removed 6 bases from V and 0 bases from J, with 3 bases in between. CDR3: CSVDSGANVLTF. DNA for the CDR3: TGCAGCGTAGACTCTGGGGCCAACGTCCTGACTTTC.

J is TRBJ2-2 and V is TRBV7-6; 8 bases align to TRBD1. The ends lost 0 bases at V and 1 base at J; junction bases unmatched: 4. Germline assignment: CDR1 SGHVS and CDR2 FNYEAQ. The CDR3 consists of 17 residues. This chain's CDR3 is CASSLAPGQVNTGELFF. As DNA, the CDR3 is TGTGCCAGCAGCTTAGCCCCGGGACAGGTGAACACCGGGGAGCTGTTTTTT.

The V call is TRBV5-6, the J call TRBJ1-4; D uncertain. Germline loops: CDR1 SGHDT, CDR2 YYEEEE. This CDR3 region has 13 residues. With 2 bases removed from V and 9 bases from J, the gap between germline ends came to 11 bases. The CDR3 nucleotides read TGTGCCAGCAGCTTTTCGGGGTCCCAAAAACTGTTTTTT. Protein sequence: CASSFSGSQKLFF.

This chain links TRBV27 with TRBJ1-2, with TRBD1 as a possible D gene (6 bases). Germline CDR1 is MNHEY and CDR2 is SMNVEV (reference sequence). This CDR3 has 13 amino acids. Trimming took off 5 bases at V and 7 bases at J, with 14 bases between the two ends. CDR3 coding DNA: TGTGCCAGCAGTCCACAGGGATTAGGTGGCTACACCTTC. Protein: CASSPQGLGGYTF.

This clone was recorded a few times. V usage is TRBV28 and J usage is TRBJ2-7, with D maybe TRBD1 (5 bases). CDR1 and CDR2 from the germline V gene are MDHEN and SYDVKM. Between the trimmed V and J ends, which lost 6 bases and 3 bases, there was a span of 12 bases. The CDR3 contains 13 residues. The CDR3 coding sequence is TGTGCCAGCAGATCCACAGGACGCTACGAGCAGTACTTC. Protein product: CASRSTGRYEQYF.

The chain employs TRBV6-6 and TRBJ1-6; no firm D call. The V gene's germline CDR1 is MNHNY and CDR2 SVGAGI (reference sequence). The V end lost 6 bases, the J end lost 10 bases, and 13 bases lay between the germline ends. The CDR3 runs to 13 residues. The CDR3: CASRKEGISPLHF. In DNA form, the CDR3 reads TGTGCCAGCAGGAAAGAAGGCATCTCACCCCTCCACTTT.

The rearrangement uses TRBV6-4 and TRBJ2-3; tentatively, D is TRBD2 (6 bases). V shed 0 bases and J shed 1 base, with 8 bases lying between them. CDR1 is MRHNA, CDR2 SNTAGT, per germline. The CDR3 sequence is 15 residues long. The CDR3 loop reads CASSDSGGGTDTQYF. Written as DNA, the CDR3 is TGTGCCAGCAGTGACTCGGGGGGTGGCACAGATACGCAGTATTTT.

V and J are TRBV9 and TRBJ2-7, with D hard to call. Germline V gene sequence: CDR1 SGDLS, CDR2 YYNGEE. The CDR3 has 13 amino acids. Trimming removed 0 bases from V and 5 bases from J, with 9 bases in between. The CDR3 DNA is TGTGCCAGCAGCGTAGACTTTGTCCACGAGCAGTACTTC. Translated, it gives CASSVDFVHEQYF.

This clone appeared a few times. CDR3 coding DNA: TGTGCCAGCTCACGTAAGGTTGGGCGGGGCGTTTGTTCCTACGAGCAGTACTTC. Protein product: CASSRKVGRGVCSYEQYF. The chain carries TRBV9 and TRBJ2-7; D might be TRBD2 (6 bases). The CDR3 sequence is 18 residues long. Germline-derived CDR1 and CDR2 are SGDLS and YYNGEE. V lost 7 bases and J 1 base, leaving 27 bases between the germline ends.